A selection of T cell receptor beta chains follows, all from one sample in a study of PD-1 blockade in classical Hodgkin lymphoma. Sequenced by immunoSEQ multiplex PCR; TCRdb stores in-frame clones only, minus some. The sample carries about 64,000 clones, 90% to 95% recorded once. Here the sequenced sample was peripheral blood mononuclear cells (PBMCs), taken before the fourth cycle of nivolumab. The receptors originated from a human donor with classical Hodgkin lymphoma. Each CDR3 is given with its conserved first and last residue. Each record gives: clone size, V gene, J gene, D gene, CDR3 protein, CDR3 DNA. A D gene is named only where the DNA matches it firmly. Clone sizes are given selectively: once, few, many, or a class where the clone is expanded.

clone size: -; V gene: TRBV28; J gene: TRBJ1-2; D gene: TRBD1; CDR3 protein: CASRKTTGTNGLNGYTF; CDR3 DNA: TGTGCCAGCAGGAAAACGACAGGGACTAACGGGCTTAATGGCTACACCTTC
clone size: -; V gene: TRBV9; J gene: TRBJ2-7; D gene: -; CDR3 protein: CASSVDWRVEQYF; CDR3 DNA: TGTGCCAGCAGCGTAGATTGGCGGGTCGAGCAGTACTTC
clone size: -; V gene: TRBV6-6; J gene: TRBJ1-3; D gene: -; CDR3 protein: CASRRNTIYF; CDR3 DNA: TGTGCCAGCCGAAGAAACACCATATATTTT
clone size: few; V gene: TRBV5-1; J gene: TRBJ2-3; D gene: -; CDR3 protein: CASSLGPSDTQYF; CDR3 DNA: TGCGCCAGCAGCTTGGGCCCCTCAGATACGCAGTATTTT
clone size: -; V gene: TRBV16; J gene: TRBJ2-3; D gene: -; CDR3 protein: CASSQSKPGTQYF; CDR3 DNA: TGTGCCAGCAGCCAATCGAAGCCTGGGACGCAGTATTTT
clone size: -; V gene: TRBV2; J gene: TRBJ2-7; D gene: TRBD2; CDR3 protein: CASSERGGRSYEQYF; CDR3 DNA: TGTGCCAGCAGTGAGCGTGGCGGGAGGTCCTACGAGCAGTACTTC
clone size: once; V gene: TRBV11-2; J gene: TRBJ2-7; D gene: TRBD1; CDR3 protein: CASTETGSYEQYF; CDR3 DNA: TGTGCCAGCACCGAGACAGGGTCCTACGAGCAGTACTTC
clone size: -; V gene: TRBV30; J gene: TRBJ2-5; D gene: -; CDR3 protein: CAWSVSRGRETQYF; CDR3 DNA: TGTGCCTGGAGTGTAAGCAGGGGTCGAGAGACCCAGTACTTC
clone size: -; V gene: TRBV18; J gene: TRBJ2-3; D gene: TRBD2; CDR3 protein: CASSPSSGITDTQYF; CDR3 DNA: TGTGCCAGCTCACCATCTAGCGGGATTACAGATACGCAGTATTTT
clone size: -; V gene: TRBV5-1; J gene: TRBJ2-7; D gene: -; CDR3 protein: CASSSGATYEQYF; CDR3 DNA: TGCGCCAGCAGTTCAGGGGCAACATACGAGCAGTACTTC
clone size: -; V gene: TRBV19; J gene: TRBJ2-1; D gene: -; CDR3 protein: CASSILANPYNEQFF; CDR3 DNA: TGTGCCAGTAGTATTTTAGCGAACCCCTACAATGAGCAGTTCTTC
clone size: -; V gene: TRBV7-6; J gene: TRBJ2-3; D gene: TRBD2; CDR3 protein: CASSLIAGGTTDTQYF; CDR3 DNA: TGTGCCAGCAGCCTCATAGCGGGGGGGACCACAGATACGCAGTATTTT
clone size: -; V gene: TRBV2; J gene: TRBJ2-3; D gene: TRBD1; CDR3 protein: CASSADRGDTQYF; CDR3 DNA: TGTGCCAGCAGTGCGGACAGGGGAGATACGCAGTATTTT
clone size: -; V gene: TRBV28; J gene: TRBJ1-1; D gene: TRBD1; CDR3 protein: CASSLPSAGGLGNTEAFF; CDR3 DNA: TGTGCCAGCAGTTTACCTAGTGCAGGGGGCCTGGGGAACACTGAAGCTTTCTTT
clone size: few; V gene: TRBV28; J gene: TRBJ1-5; D gene: -; CDR3 protein: CASRALNQPQHF; CDR3 DNA: TGTGCCAGCAGGGCCCTCAATCAGCCCCAGCATTTT
clone size: -; V gene: TRBV5-1; J gene: TRBJ2-7; D gene: -; CDR3 protein: CASSLGHTSSYEQYF; CDR3 DNA: TGCGCCAGCAGCTTGGGGCACACGAGCTCCTACGAGCAGTACTTC
clone size: -; V gene: TRBV11-2; J gene: TRBJ2-5; D gene: TRBD1; CDR3 protein: CASSPDRGETQYF; CDR3 DNA: TGTGCCAGCAGCCCCGACAGGGGGGAGACCCAGTACTTC
clone size: -; V gene: TRBV6-5; J gene: TRBJ2-2; D gene: -; CDR3 protein: CASSYLANTGELFF; CDR3 DNA: TGTGCCAGCAGTTACTTAGCGAACACCGGGGAGCTGTTTTTT
clone size: -; V gene: TRBV5-4; J gene: TRBJ2-5; D gene: TRBD2; CDR3 protein: CASSTSGGALETQYF; CDR3 DNA: TGTGCCAGCAGCACTAGCGGGGGGGCTTTGGAGACCCAGTACTTC
clone size: -; V gene: TRBV19; J gene: TRBJ2-1; D gene: -; CDR3 protein: CASSIASDGEQFF; CDR3 DNA: TGTGCCAGTAGTATAGCTAGCGACGGTGAGCAGTTCTTC
clone size: -; V gene: TRBV6-1; J gene: TRBJ1-4; D gene: -; CDR3 protein: CASSETGWRNEKLFF; CDR3 DNA: TGTGCCAGCAGTGAAACGGGGTGGCGTAATGAAAAACTGTTTTTT
clone size: -; V gene: TRBV6-6; J gene: TRBJ1-1; D gene: TRBD1; CDR3 protein: CASSLDRVDTEAFF; CDR3 DNA: TGTGCCAGCAGCTTGGACAGGGTAGACACTGAAGCTTTCTTT
clone size: few; V gene: TRBV6-6; J gene: TRBJ1-2; D gene: -; CDR3 protein: CASSYPGVGYTF; CDR3 DNA: TGTGCCAGCAGTTACCCAGGGGTGGGCTACACCTTC
clone size: -; V gene: TRBV28; J gene: TRBJ1-4; D gene: -; CDR3 protein: CASTSGVPPTNEKLFF; CDR3 DNA: TGTGCCAGCACCTCGGGAGTCCCACCAACTAATGAAAAACTGTTTTTT
clone size: -; V gene: TRBV7-6; J gene: TRBJ2-5; D gene: TRBD1; CDR3 protein: CASSLGVDGTGVTQYF; CDR3 DNA: TGTGCCAGCAGCTTGGGTGTGGATGGGACAGGGGTGACCCAGTACTTC
clone size: -; V gene: TRBV18; J gene: TRBJ1-2; D gene: -; CDR3 protein: CASSPDSTYGYTF; CDR3 DNA: TGTGCCAGCTCACCAGACAGCACCTATGGCTACACCTTC
clone size: once; V gene: TRBV10-2; J gene: TRBJ2-1; D gene: TRBD2; CDR3 protein: CASATSGSVNEQFF; CDR3 DNA: TGCGCCAGTGCAACTAGCGGGAGTGTCAATGAGCAGTTCTTC